The T cell receptor (beta chain) described here comes from a study of technical replicates of blood from a handful of donors. Trimming cost V 2 bases and J 8 bases, with 15 bases left between them. This CDR3 region has 15 residues. CDR1 is KGHSH and CDR2 is LQKENI in the germline V gene. Here immunoSEQ multiplex PCR was the method, and the copy in TCRdb shows in-frame clones only, minus some. The sample lists some 80,000 clones, nearly 97% seen once, with roughly 0.4% in the top ten. This sequence was found in a human donor in good health. The sequenced material came from T cells isolated from PBMCs. The chain combines TRBV18 with TRBJ1-4; no definite D call. Written as DNA, the CDR3 is TGTGCCAGCTCACCAAGCGGCACTATGTGGGAAAAACTGTTTTTT. Its protein is CASSPSGTMWEKLFF.